A single sample is the source of the 28 T cell receptor beta chains below, sequenced in a study of patients and donors after allogeneic stem cell transplantation. TCRdb fed the RT-PCR reads into MiXCR, producing one record per CDR3 protein. Among about 74,000 distinct CDR3 sequences listed, approximately 25% were seen once. Material for sequencing was blood, either unsorted or a sorted T cell fraction (not recorded which). These receptors were collected from a human donor who was either an allogeneic HSCT recipient or a stem cell or donor lymphocyte infusion donor (not recorded which). It is not recorded whose cells these are; they may come from a transplant donor.

This clonotype came up a few times. V gene TRBV12-3 or TRBV12-4 combines with J gene TRBJ2-5; D is unclear. The length of the CDR3 is 14 residues. The V and J ends lost 8 bases and 4 bases respectively, with 17 bases between them. CDR3 bases: TGTGCCAGCGAGCCGTCTGGGTTTGGAGAGACCCAGTACTTC. As protein: CASEPSGFGETQYF.

This clonotype occurred once. The chain couples TRBV5-1 to TRBJ2-5, with D possibly matching TRBD1 (6 bases). The CDR3 length is 14 residues. V lost 0 bases to trimming and J lost 5 bases, with 11 bases between them. Per the germline V gene, CDR1 is SGHRS and CDR2 is YFSETQ. This CDR3 is CASSLDRAWETQYF. In DNA form, the CDR3 reads TGCGCCAGCAGCTTGGACAGGGCGTGGGAGACCCAGTACTTC.

The chain joins TRBV18 to TRBJ2-3, with 9 positions matching TRBD1. Germline V gives CDR1 KGHSH, CDR2 LQKENI. V lost 3 bases to trimming and J lost 3 bases; unmatched junction nucleotides: 1. The CDR3 has 14 residues. The CDR3: CASSPGQGTDTQYF. The CDR3 DNA sequence: TGTGCCAGCTCACCGGGACAGGGTACAGATACGCAGTATTTT.

The chain employs TRBV9 and TRBJ2-2, with D perhaps TRBD1 (5 bases). The germline V gene has CDR1 SGDLS and CDR2 YYNGEE. This CDR3 has 16 amino acids. Trimming took 1 base from V and 1 from J, leaving 11 bases between them. CDR3: CASSVLKTGNTGELFF. For the CDR3, the DNA is TGTGCCAGCAGCGTACTAAAAACAGGGAACACCGGGGAGCTGTTTTTT.

This clonotype was observed a few times. The V call is TRBV29-1, the J call TRBJ2-3, with D tentatively TRBD2 (5 bases). Looked up from germline, CDR1 is SQVTM and CDR2 is ANQGSEA. Trimming cost V 1 base and J 1 base, with 6 bases left between them. This CDR3 has 13 residues. The CDR3 DNA reads TGCAGCGTTGAAGGGACTCGCACAGATACGCAGTATTTT. Translation: CSVEGTRTDTQYF.

This clonotype turned up a few times. This sequence joins TRBV20-1 and TRBJ1-5; possible D gene TRBD1, 5 bases. The CDR3 totals 13 residues. V lost 5 bases to trimming and J lost 7 bases, with 15 bases between them. The germline gives CDR1 DFQATT, CDR2 SNEGSKA (reference sequence). The CDR3 bases are TGCAGTGCTGGGGGAGTCGAAGCCCAGCCCCAGCATTTT. Translating gives CSAGGVEAQPQHF.

This chain joins TRBV2 and TRBJ2-2, with no clear D. Germline V gene sequence: CDR1 SNHLY, CDR2 FYNNEI. V shed 4 bases and J shed 1 base, with 7 bases lying between them. The CDR3 has 14 amino acids. CDR3 nucleotides: TGTGCCAGCAGTGCCAGGAGGAACACCGGGGAGCTGTTTTTT. Translation: CASSARRNTGELFF.

This clonotype has a handful of counts. This rearrangement joins TRBV27 to TRBJ1-1, with 7 bases lining up with TRBD1. Germline V lookup: CDR1 MNHEY, CDR2 SMNVEV (reference sequence). With 3 bases clipped from V and 0 bases from J, the junction kept 4 bases outside the gene matches. The CDR3 extends over 15 amino acids. The chain's CDR3 is CASSLLGGMNTEAFF. CDR3 bases: TGTGCCAGCAGTTTGTTAGGGGGCATGAACACTGAAGCTTTCTTT.

The chain employs TRBV12-3 or TRBV12-4 and TRBJ2-5; the D is unclear. V was clipped by 6 bases and J by 5 bases, with 7 bases between them. This CDR3 comprises 11 residues. CDR3 sequence: CASRMSETQYF. CDR3 sequence (DNA): TGTGCCAGCAGGATGTCGGAGACCCAGTACTTC.

This chain connects TRBV20-1 to TRBJ2-1, with 14 bases matching TRBD2. J lost 7 bases, V lost 0 bases, and 2 bases had no gene match. This CDR3 has 15 amino acids. CDR1 is DFQATT, CDR2 SNEGSKA, per germline (reference sequence). The CDR3 is CSAREGLAGVNEQFF. The CDR3 DNA reads as TGCAGTGCTAGAGAGGGACTAGCGGGAGTGAATGAGCAGTTCTTC.

This chain joins TRBV7-3 and TRBJ2-2; 11 nucleotides line up with TRBD2. J gave up 7 bases and V 5 bases, and 12 bases lay outside the gene matches. The length of the CDR3 is 17 residues. Germline V CDR1 and CDR2: SGHTA, FQGTGA. CDR3 DNA: TGTGCCAGCAGCCGAGCTTATAGCGGGAGGGACATCGGGGAGCTGTTTTTT. Its translation: CASSRAYSGRDIGELFF.

This clonotype was detected a few times. The genes are TRBV5-1 and TRBJ1-1; no firm D call. The V and J ends lost 0 bases and 1 base respectively, with 4 bases between them. The V gene's germline CDR1 is SGHRS and CDR2 YFSETQ. The CDR3 consists of 13 residues. CDR3 DNA sequence: TGCGCCAGCAGCTTGGTAAAGAACACTGAAGCTTTCTTT. Its protein is CASSLVKNTEAFF. The variable domain in full, with the rest retrieved from reference TRBV5-1 and TRBJ1-1, is KAGVTQTPRYLIKTRGQQVTLSCSPISGHRSVSWYQQTPGQGLQFLFEYFSETQRNKGNFPGRFSGRQFSNSRSEMNVSTLELGDSALYLCASSLVKNTEAFFGQGTRLTVV.

This clonotype occurred many times. This rearrangement joins TRBV10-3 to TRBJ1-2; 8 bases agree with TRBD1. With V trimmed by 2 bases and J by 4 bases, 9 bases remained unmatched. CDR3 length equals 16 residues. Germline V gene sequence: CDR1 ENHRY, CDR2 SYGVKD. CDR3 bases: TGTGCCATCAGTGAGCCTACAGGGGGTGAGGGCTATGGCTACACCTTC. Protein sequence: CAISEPTGGEGYGYTF.

This clonotype was seen a few times. The V gene is TRBV12-3 or TRBV12-4, the J gene TRBJ1-2; tentative D call: TRBD1 (5 bases). Between the trimmed V and J ends, which lost 2 bases and 2 bases, there was a span of 9 bases. The CDR3 is 14 amino acids. In DNA form, the CDR3 reads TGTGCCAGCAGTTTAAGGGGATTCAACTATGGCTACACCTTC. Its translation is CASSLRGFNYGYTF.

This clonotype was seen only a few times. The chain recombines TRBV7-2 with TRBJ2-5, with a tentative D call TRBD2 (6 bases). CDR3 length equals 16 residues. Germline V gene sequence: CDR1 SGHTA, CDR2 FQGNSA. The V end lost 5 bases, the J end lost 5 bases, and 21 bases lay between the germline ends. CDR3 sequence reads: CASSPGNAGRVETQYF. The CDR3 nucleotides are TGTGCCAGCAGCCCCGGAAACGCGGGACGGGTGGAGACCCAGTACTTC. The full variable domain, its missing parts supplied by reference TRBV7-2 and TRBJ2-5, is GAGVSQSPSNKVTEKGKDVELRCDPISGHTALYWYRQSLGQGLEFLIYFQGNSAPDKSGLPSDRFSAERTGGSVSTLTIQRTQQEDSAVYLCASSPGNAGRVETQYFGPGTRLLVL.

The sample holds a few counts of this clonotype. V gene TRBV7-9 combines with J gene TRBJ2-1, with 11 bases aligning to TRBD2. This CDR3 comprises 17 residues. V was pared by 4 bases and J by 5 bases, with 10 bases of the junction left unmatched. Germline V gene lookup returns CDR1 SEHNR and CDR2 FQNEAQ (reference sequence). The CDR3 spells CASSYRSRLAGNNEQFF. The CDR3 DNA reads TGTGCCAGCAGCTACAGATCGCGACTAGCGGGGAACAATGAGCAGTTCTTC.

In its sample, this clonotype was seen a few times. Here the CDR3 DNA reads TGTGCCAGCAGCCAGGCCGCCTACGAGCAGTACTTC. It codes for CASSQAAYEQYF. This chain links TRBV3-1 with TRBJ2-7; D uncertain. CDR1 and CDR2 (germline): LGHDT, YNNKEL (reference sequence). Trimming left V 3 bases short and J 2 bases short, with 5 bases between. This CDR3 is 12 amino acids long.

Only a few counts were recorded for this clonotype. The V call is TRBV15, the J call TRBJ1-5, with 9 bases lining up with TRBD1. Looked up from germline, CDR1 is LNHNV and CDR2 is YYDKDF (reference sequence). The CDR3 length is 15 residues. Trimming took 3 bases from V and 3 from J; bases not matched to a gene: 3. CDR3 loop: CATSRGQGNNQPQHF. The CDR3 nucleotides read TGTGCCACCAGCAGGGGACAGGGAAACAATCAGCCCCAGCATTTT.

This clonotype was recorded a few times. V is TRBV12-3 or TRBV12-4 and J is TRBJ1-5; unclear D gene. The length of the CDR3 is 13 residues. Trimming removed 6 bases at V and 0 bases at J, with 6 bases between. The CDR3 DNA reads TGTGCCAGCAGGGACGGTAGCAATCAGCCCCAGCATTTT. It encodes CASRDGSNQPQHF.

V usage is TRBV5-1 and J usage is TRBJ2-7; 7 nucleotides line up with TRBD1. Germline assignment: CDR1 SGHRS and CDR2 YFSETQ. Germline trimming cut 4 bases from V and 1 base from J; bases unmatched to any gene: 8. The CDR3 runs 15 residues. CDR3: CASSGNRDSSYEQYF. Written as DNA, the CDR3 is TGCGCCAGCAGCGGGAACAGGGACAGTTCCTACGAGCAGTACTTC.

In this sample, this clonotype turned up many times. The chain employs TRBV10-3 and TRBJ1-4; no reliable D call. The CDR3 contains 14 residues. CDR1 is ENHRY and CDR2 is SYGVKD in the germline V gene. Trimming pared 3 bases from V and 7 bases from J, leaving 12 bases between. The chain's CDR3 is CAISETSKGEKLFF. The CDR3 DNA reads TGTGCCATCAGTGAAACCAGTAAGGGTGAAAAACTGTTTTTT.

This chain uses TRBV28 with TRBJ2-7, with D perhaps TRBD1 (5 bases). The CDR3 runs 15 residues. Trimming took off 4 bases at V and 0 bases at J, with 13 bases between the two ends. Germline V gene sequence: CDR1 MDHEN, CDR2 SYDVKM. CDR3 DNA sequence: TGTGCCAGCAGTTCCAGGGCCCGGAGCTCCTACGAGCAGTACTTC. Its translation is CASSSRARSSYEQYF. Complete variable domain (other parts from reference TRBV28 and TRBJ2-7): DVKVTQSSRYLVKRTGEKVFLECVQDMDHENMFWYRQDPGLGLRLIYFSYDVKMKEKGDIPEGYSVSREKKERFSLILESASTNQTSMYLCASSSRARSSYEQYFGPGTRLTVT.

The chain uses TRBV4-3 and TRBJ1-5; D unclear. Trimming removed 0 bases from V and 1 base from J, with 10 bases in between. Germline CDR1 reads LGHNA; CDR2 reads YSLEER. CDR3 size: 16 residues. The DNA of the CDR3 is TGCGCCAGCAGCCAAGATCTCCTAGTAAGCAATCAGCCCCAGCATTTT. Protein product: CASSQDLLVSNQPQHF.

The J gene is TRBJ2-1, the V gene TRBV5-6, with TRBD1 identical over 8 bases. V lost 0 bases, J lost 3 bases, and 8 bases stayed unmatched. The CDR3 length is 17 residues. From germline, CDR1 is SGHDT and CDR2 YYEEEE. In DNA form, the CDR3 reads TGTGCCAGCAGCTTGGTCGGAATCGGACAGGGCTACAATGAGCAGTTCTTC. This gives the protein CASSLVGIGQGYNEQFF. Variable domain in full (rest from reference TRBV5-6 and TRBJ2-1): DAGVTQSPTHLIKTRGQQVTLRCSPKSGHDTVSWYQQALGQGPQFIFQYYEEEERQRGNFPDRFSGHQFPNYSSELNVNALLLGDSALYLCASSLVGIGQGYNEQFFGPGTRLTVL.

The chain uses TRBV3-1 and TRBJ2-5; D uncertain. V dropped 4 bases and J dropped 1 base, with 10 bases sitting between them. Germline V lookup: CDR1 LGHDT, CDR2 YNNKEL (reference sequence). CDR3 length: 14 residues. The DNA of the CDR3 is TGTGCCAGCAGCCCTAACTGGAGCCAAGAGACCCAGTACTTC. The encoded protein is CASSPNWSQETQYF.

This clonotype was counted a few times. The CDR3 reads CASSLLGGRYNEQFF. The CDR3 bases are TGCGCCAGCAGCTTGCTAGGCGGGAGGTACAATGAGCAGTTCTTC. The V call is TRBV5-1, the J call TRBJ2-1, with 8 bases that match TRBD2. Germline V gene lookup returns CDR1 SGHRS and CDR2 YFSETQ. This CDR3 is built from 15 residues. Losses at the gene ends were 1 base for V and 4 bases for J; bases not matched to a gene: 4.

J is TRBJ1-1 and V is TRBV7-9, with no clear D. V lost 6 bases, J lost 4 bases, and 9 bases lay in between. The CDR3 covers 12 residues. Germline loops: CDR1 SEHNR, CDR2 FQNEAQ (reference sequence). CDR3 loop: CASSSITTEAFF. In DNA, the CDR3 is TGTGCCAGCAGTTCCATTACCACTGAAGCTTTCTTT.

This clonotype has a single count. The chain recombines TRBV21-1 with TRBJ2-1; the table's TRBD2 call for D was not verified on the DNA. TRBV21-1 is a listed pseudogene. This CDR3 has 20 residues. CDR3 bases: TGTGCCAGCAGCGAACGGACCAGGGGGAGGGACCGAGATGGCCACAATGAGCAGTTCTTC. Translated, it gives CASSERTRGRDRDGHNEQFF.